The 18 T cell receptor beta chains given below trace back to one sample, sequenced in a study of regulatory T cells in long-lasting Graves disease. Time point reported: persistent/refractory GD, antithyroid drugs over 5 years with positive TRAb. The TCR library used RNA extracted from PBMCs. Construction of the TCR beta libraries employed iRepertoire HTBI primers in conjunction with Arm-PCR of CDR3 regions. Each CDR3 protein gets one entry after TCRdb re-called the multiplex PCR reads with MiXCR. In the table there are 400,000 to 500,000 distinct CDR3 sequences, roughly 21% of which are singletons. Material: peripheral blood mononuclear cells (PBMCs), obtained when the disease was refractory, from a patient treated with antithyroid drugs. Receptors were obtained from a female donor with Graves disease.

This chain uses TRBV5-1 with TRBJ1-1; D is unclear. CDR1 and CDR2 (germline): SGHRS, YFSETQ. V dropped 3 bases and J dropped 11 bases, with 14 bases sitting between them. The CDR3 totals 12 residues. The CDR3 region has the DNA TGCGCCAGCAGCTCCCCCCGTGACGGGGCTTTCTTT. Its protein product is CASSSPRDGAFF. The full variable domain, rest sourced from reference TRBV5-1 and TRBJ1-1, is KAGVTQTPRYLIKTRGQQVTLSCSPISGHRSVSWYQQTPGQGLQFLFEYFSETQRNKGNFPGRFSGRQFSNSRSEMNVSTLELGDSALYLCASSSPRDGAFFGQGTRLTVV.

This clonotype appeared many times. CDR3 in amino acids: CASNQHGYTF. DNA of the CDR3: TGTGCCAGCAACCAACATGGCTACACCTTC. The gene calls are TRBV6-1 and TRBJ1-2; D gene unclear. The CDR3 sequence is 10 residues long. Germline CDR1 MNHNS, CDR2 SASEGT. V lost 7 bases, J lost 6 bases, and 6 bases lay in between.

With regard to this clonotype: At one end, the junction sequence differs from germline, possibly due to a read error. The chain combines TRBV28 with TRBJ1-1; 8 bases align to TRBD1. Germline CDR1 MDHEN, CDR2 SYDVKM. This CDR3 contains 17 residues. CDR3 region: CASSLIDETGDNTEALF. The CDR3 DNA follows: TGTGCCAGCAGTTTGATCGATGAGACAGGGGATAACACTGAAGCTCTCTTT.

The V call is TRBV3-1, the J call TRBJ2-5, with D uncertain. V lost 4 bases, J lost 4 bases, and 13 bases lay in between. The CDR3 extends over 14 amino acids. Germline lookup yields CDR1 LGHDT and CDR2 YNNKEL (reference sequence). The CDR3 bases are TGTGCCAGCAGCCCTTCAGGTCGGGCAGAGACCCAGTACTTC. This codes for CASSPSGRAETQYF.

The chain combines TRBV3-1 with TRBJ2-6, with 8 bases lining up with TRBD1. Trimming at V came to 1 base and at J to 0 bases, leaving 8 bases not matched to a gene. CDR1 LGHDT and CDR2 YNNKEL come from the germline V gene (reference sequence). This CDR3 has 19 residues. The CDR3 region has the DNA TGTGCCAGCAGCCAAGGCCAGACAGGGGCACTCTCTGGGGCCAACGTCCTGACTTTC. Translated: CASSQGQTGALSGANVLTF.

A few counts support this clonotype. J is TRBJ1-1 and V is TRBV30, with a tentative D call TRBD1 (6 bases). This CDR3 comprises 16 residues. CDR1 GTSNPN and CDR2 SVGIG come from the germline V gene (reference sequence). V lost 1 base and J lost 1, with 16 bases in between. The CDR3 region has the DNA TGTGCCTGGAGTGGGCAAACGGGACACGGGAACACTGAAGCTTTCTTT. Protein sequence: CAWSGQTGHGNTEAFF. The whole variable domain, filled in from reference TRBV30 and TRBJ1-1, reads SQTIHQWPATLVQPVGSPLSLECTVEGTSNPNLYWYRQAAGRGLQLLFYSVGIGQISSEVPQNLSASRPQDRQFILSSKKLLLSDSGFYLCAWSGQTGHGNTEAFFGQGTRLTVV.

This clonotype has more than one count but fewer than ten. The chain combines TRBV7-9 with TRBJ1-2, with a possible D match to TRBD1 (6 bases). In germline, CDR1 is SEHNR, CDR2 FQNEAQ (reference sequence). The CDR3 is 15 amino acids. V shed 3 bases and J shed 2 bases, with 13 bases lying between them. CDR3 sequence reads: CASSFGGGGNYGYTF. CDR3 in DNA: TGTGCCAGCAGCTTCGGGGGGGGGGGCAACTATGGCTACACCTTC.

This clonotype occurred many times. This chain joins TRBV10-3 and TRBJ1-2; possibly TRBD1 for D (5 bases). CDR1 and CDR2 (germline): ENHRY, SYGVKD. The CDR3 loop spans 15 amino acids. The ends were cut back, 2 bases at V and 0 bases at J, with 10 bases in the middle. The CDR3 loop is CAISEGQAANYGYTF. DNA of the CDR3: TGTGCCATCAGTGAGGGACAAGCTGCTAACTATGGCTACACCTTC.

The rearrangement joins TRBV29-1 to TRBJ2-5; 7 nucleotides match TRBD2. This CDR3 has 13 residues. Germline V gene data show CDR1 as SQVTM and CDR2 as ANQGSEA. V was clipped by 6 bases and J by 7 bases; unmatched bases: 11. CDR3 nucleotide sequence: TGCAGCGTCCGGGTCCCCCCGGGGGGGACCCAGTACTTC. Residues: CSVRVPPGGTQYF.

This clonotype has just a few counts. The rearrangement links TRBV19 to TRBJ2-7; TRBD1 is a possible D gene (6 bases). Trimming left V 3 bases short and J 4 bases short, with 13 bases between. This CDR3 spans 14 amino acids. Germline V gives CDR1 LNHDA, CDR2 SQIVND (reference sequence). CDR3: CASSIVHQGYEQYF. The CDR3 DNA follows: TGTGCCAGTAGTATCGTGCACCAGGGGTACGAGCAGTACTTC.

There are many counts of this clonotype. V gene TRBV11-3 combines with J gene TRBJ2-7, with TRBD2 as a possible D gene (6 bases). V lost 6 bases and J 4 bases, leaving 19 bases between the germline ends. The V gene's germline CDR1 is SGHNT and CDR2 YENEEA. The CDR3 has 15 residues. CDR3 residues: CASRTLRGGSYEQYF. The CDR3 coding sequence is TGTGCCAGCAGGACCCTTAGGGGAGGCTCGTACGAGCAGTACTTC.

This rearrangement joins TRBV7-2 to TRBJ1-1; 9 nucleotides line up with TRBD1. There are 17 residues in the CDR3. The J segment lost 5 bases and the V segment lost 5 bases, leaving 15 bases of the junction unmatched. Germline V gene lookup returns CDR1 SGHTA and CDR2 FQGNSA. The CDR3 reads CASSPDGTGILGTEAFF. CDR3 sequence (DNA): TGTGCCAGCAGCCCAGACGGGACAGGGATATTGGGAACTGAAGCTTTCTTT.

This clonotype was observed a few times. The J gene is TRBJ1-2, the V gene TRBV19; D is uncertain. CDR1 and CDR2 from the germline V gene are LNHDA and SQIVND (reference sequence). This CDR3 has 12 amino acids. Trimming removed 1 base from V and 8 bases from J, with 8 bases in between. Here the CDR3 DNA reads TGTGCCAGTAGTATAGCGGCGGGCGGCTACACCTTC. This encodes CASSIAAGGYTF. Full variable domain (missing parts from reference TRBV19 and TRBJ1-2): DGGITQSPKYLFRKEGQNVTLSCEQNLNHDAMYWYRQDPGQGLRLIYYSQIVNDFQKGDIAEGYSVSREKKESFPLTVTSAQKNPTAFYLCASSIAAGGYTFGSGTRLTVV.

This clonotype appeared many times. The V call is TRBV7-8, the J call TRBJ2-2; D perhaps matches TRBD2 (5 bases). V was cut by 1 base and J by 0 bases, with 9 bases left in between. This CDR3 is 16 amino acids long. Per germline, CDR1 SGHVS and CDR2 FQNEAQ. CDR3 sequence (DNA): TGTGCCAGCAGCTTAGTACCCGGGACGAACACCGGGGAGCTGTTTTTT. Protein sequence: CASSLVPGTNTGELFF.

This clonotype was recorded many times. The genes are TRBV7-2 and TRBJ1-4, with D possibly TRBD1 on 5 matching bases. The CDR3 sequence is 16 residues long. Per the germline V gene, CDR1 is SGHTA and CDR2 is FQGNSA. Trimming stripped 0 bases from V and 7 bases from J, with 15 bases between. This CDR3 reads CASSLADFGGSEKLFF. The CDR3 bases are TGTGCCAGCAGCTTAGCGGACTTCGGGGGAAGTGAAAAACTGTTTTTT.

This clonotype was seen repeatedly, ten times or more. V is TRBV27 and J is TRBJ1-6; no clear D gene. The CDR3 sequence is 15 residues long. The V and J ends lost 0 bases and 4 bases respectively, with 7 bases between them. Germline V CDR1 and CDR2: MNHEY, SMNVEV (reference sequence). The CDR3 region has the DNA TGTGCCAGCAGTTTATCAGGGCGGTATAATTCACCCCTCCACTTT. Translation gives CASSLSGRYNSPLHF.

This sequence joins TRBV5-6 and TRBJ2-7, with D perhaps TRBD1 (5 bases). Per germline, CDR1 SGHDT and CDR2 YYEEEE. With 1 base removed from V and 0 bases from J, the gap between germline ends came to 11 bases. The CDR3 totals 15 residues. The CDR3 nucleotides are TGTGCCAGCAGCTTGATGGCAGGGCTCTCCTACGAGCAGTACTTC. It codes for CASSLMAGLSYEQYF.

Concerning this clonotype itself: The junction departs from the called germline gene at one end, perhaps through a read error. The gene calls are TRBV19 and TRBJ2-7, with unresolved D. The CDR3 totals 14 residues. Per germline, CDR1 LNHDA and CDR2 SQIVND (reference sequence). Written as DNA, the CDR3 is TGTGCCAGTAGTATTTTGGACCCGGGCTACGGGCAGTACTTC. Protein: CASSILDPGYGQYF.